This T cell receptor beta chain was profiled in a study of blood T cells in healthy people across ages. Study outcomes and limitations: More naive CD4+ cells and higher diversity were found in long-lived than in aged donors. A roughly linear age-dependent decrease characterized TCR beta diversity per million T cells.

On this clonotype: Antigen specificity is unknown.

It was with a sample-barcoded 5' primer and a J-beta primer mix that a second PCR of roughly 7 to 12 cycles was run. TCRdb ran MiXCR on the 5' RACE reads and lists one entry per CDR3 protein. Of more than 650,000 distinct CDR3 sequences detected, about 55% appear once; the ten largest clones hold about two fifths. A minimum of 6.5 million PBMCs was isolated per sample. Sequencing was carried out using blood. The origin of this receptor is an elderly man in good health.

CDR3 in amino acids: CSARETMNEQYF. CDR3 nucleotides: TGCAGTGCTAGAGAGACGATGAACGAGCAGTACTTC. The gene calls are TRBV20-1 and TRBJ2-4; D call uncertain. The end of the DNA fits TRBJ2-7 better, so the J call may be wrong. Germline CDR1 is DFQATT and CDR2 is SNEGSKA (reference sequence). The CDR3 is 12 residues long.